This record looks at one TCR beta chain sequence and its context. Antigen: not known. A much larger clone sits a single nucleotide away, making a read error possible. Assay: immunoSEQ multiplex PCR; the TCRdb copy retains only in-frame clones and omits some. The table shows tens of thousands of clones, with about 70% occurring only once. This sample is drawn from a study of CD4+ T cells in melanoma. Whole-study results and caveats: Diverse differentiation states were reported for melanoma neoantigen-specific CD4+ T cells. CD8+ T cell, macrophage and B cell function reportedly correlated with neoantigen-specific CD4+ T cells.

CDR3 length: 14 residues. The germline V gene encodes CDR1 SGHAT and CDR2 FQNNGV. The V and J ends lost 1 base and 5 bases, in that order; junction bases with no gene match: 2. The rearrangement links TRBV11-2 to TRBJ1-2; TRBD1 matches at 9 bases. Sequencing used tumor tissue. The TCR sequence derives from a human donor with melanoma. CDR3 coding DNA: TGTGCCAGCAGCTTAGCTGGGACAGGGTATGGCTACACCTTC. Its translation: CASSLAGTGYGYTF.